The source of this TCR beta chain is a study of blood T cell repertoires in COVID-19. Turning to the study itself: COVID-19 samples collected from the United States, Italy and Spain covered acute and convalescent phases. From T cells, B-cell-depleted T cells, or PBMCs came the material, which was cDNA or gDNA.

How the authors handled the data: Reference gene primer amplification gave nucleated cell count estimates. This table comes from immunoSEQ multiplex PCR, and its TCRdb copy is limited to in-frame clones, with some not included. That table is the source of V, J and clone size, and D and trimming were worked out from the DNA. The sample contains approximately 90,000 clones, 70% to 90% of which appear only once. Per the germline V gene, CDR1 is SGHRS and CDR2 is YFSETQ. The CDR3 consists of 17 residues. V was cut by 4 bases and J by 4 bases, with 21 bases left in between. Sample: peripheral blood. The rearrangement joins TRBV5-1 to TRBJ2-1; D may be TRBD1 (6 bases). The receptor comes from a woman older than 75 with acute or convalescent COVID-19. The chain's CDR3 is CASSTGTDSLGYNEQFF. The CDR3 DNA reads as TGCGCCAGCAGCACTGGCACGGACAGTCTCGGATACAATGAGCAGTTCTTC.